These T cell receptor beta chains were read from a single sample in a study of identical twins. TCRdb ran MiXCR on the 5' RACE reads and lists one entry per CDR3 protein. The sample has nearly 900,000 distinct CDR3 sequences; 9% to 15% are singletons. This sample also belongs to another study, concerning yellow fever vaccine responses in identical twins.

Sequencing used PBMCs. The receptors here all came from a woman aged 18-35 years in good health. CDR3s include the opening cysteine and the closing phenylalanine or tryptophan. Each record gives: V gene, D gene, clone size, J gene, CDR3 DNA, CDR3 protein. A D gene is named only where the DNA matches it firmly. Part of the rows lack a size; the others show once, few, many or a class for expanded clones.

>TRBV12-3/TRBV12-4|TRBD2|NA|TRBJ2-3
TGTGCCAGCAGTTCACTAGCGGGAGTGGATACGCAGTATTTT
CASSSLAGVDTQYF
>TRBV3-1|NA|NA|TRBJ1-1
TGTGCCAGCAGCCAGGGGGTTTCGAACACTGAAGCTTTCTTT
CASSQGVSNTEAFF
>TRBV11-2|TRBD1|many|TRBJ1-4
TGTGCCAGCAGCCTCGGGACAGTTTATAATGAAAAACTGTTTTTT
CASSLGTVYNEKLFF
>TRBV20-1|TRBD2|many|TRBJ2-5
TGCAGTGCTAGAGATATGGGCGGGAGTTGGGAGACCCAGTACTTC
CSARDMGGSWETQYF
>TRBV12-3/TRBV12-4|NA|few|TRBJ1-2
TGTGCCAGCATAAGGGCAGGGCACTTGGATGGCTACACCTTC
CASIRAGHLDGYTF
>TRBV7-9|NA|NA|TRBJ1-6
TGTGCCAGCAGCTTAAGTCCCGGGGCACGGAATTCACCCCTCCACTTT
CASSLSPGARNSPLHF
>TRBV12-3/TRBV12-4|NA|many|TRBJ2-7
TGTGCCAGCAGTTTAGACCGCTACGAGCAGTACTTC
CASSLDRYEQYF
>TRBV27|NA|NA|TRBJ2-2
TGTGCCAGCAGTACGGGACACCCGGCGACCGGGGAGCTGTTTTTT
CASSTGHPATGELFF
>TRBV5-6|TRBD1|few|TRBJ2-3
TGTGCCAGCAGCTTGGAACAGGGGGTACAAGATACGCAGTATTTT
CASSLEQGVQDTQYF
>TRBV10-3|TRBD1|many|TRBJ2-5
TGTGCCATCAGTGCGGACAGGTCGGAGACCCAGTACTTC
CAISADRSETQYF
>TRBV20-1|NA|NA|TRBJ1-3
TGCAGTGCTACCCGGACGAACTCTGGAAACACCATATATTTT
CSATRTNSGNTIYF
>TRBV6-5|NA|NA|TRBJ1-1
TGTGCCAGCAGTTACTCGAAAGCCGCCACTGAAGCTTTCTTT
CASSYSKAATEAFF
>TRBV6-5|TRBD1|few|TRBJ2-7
TGTGCCAGCCAATTACAGGGACAGGGGGCTTCCTACGAGCAGTACTTC
CASQLQGQGASYEQYF
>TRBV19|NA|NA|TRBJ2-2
TGTGCCAGTAGTACCACTGTCTGGGAGACACCGAACACCGGGGAGCTGTTTTTT
CASSTTVWETPNTGELFF
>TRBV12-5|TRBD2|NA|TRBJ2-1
TGTGCTAGTGGTCTACCGGGACTAGCGGGAGGCTGGGGTGAGCAGTTCTTC
CASGLPGLAGGWGEQFF
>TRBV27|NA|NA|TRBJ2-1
TGTGCCAGCACGACCGGGACGACTGCTGAGCAGTTCTTC
CASTTGTTAEQFF
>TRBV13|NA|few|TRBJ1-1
TGTGCCAGCAGCTTAGGCCGCCCCCGCTCGAACACTGAAGCTTTCTTT
CASSLGRPRSNTEAFF
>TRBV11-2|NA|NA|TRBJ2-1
TGTGCCAGCAGCTTAGAAGACTCCAGAAACGTCTATTACAATGAGCAGTTCTTC
CASSLEDSRNVYYNEQFF
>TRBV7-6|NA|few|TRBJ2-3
TGTGCCAGCAGCATAGGCGCAGATACGCAGTATTTT
CASSIGADTQYF
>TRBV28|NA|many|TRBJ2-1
TGTGCCAGCAGTTTTATGGTAGTCGGTGAGCAGTTCTTC
CASSFMVVGEQFF
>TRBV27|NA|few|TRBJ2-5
TGTGCCAGCAGTCCCCTGGGGTACCAAGAGACCCAGTACTTC
CASSPLGYQETQYF
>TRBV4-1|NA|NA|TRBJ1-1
TGCGCCAGCAGCCGCCGTCATGGGATAAACACTGAAGCTTTCTTT
CASSRRHGINTEAFF
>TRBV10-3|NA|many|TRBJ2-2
TGTGCCATCACCTCGACTCGGGCCTCAGCCAGCGGGGAGCTGTTTTTT
CAITSTRASASGELFF
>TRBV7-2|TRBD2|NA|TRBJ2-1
TGTGCCAGCAGCTTAGTCGGGAGGGCCAACAATGAGCAGTTCTTC
CASSLVGRANNEQFF
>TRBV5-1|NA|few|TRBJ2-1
TGCGCCAGCAGCTTGGGGAGCGGGTCCCCCTACAATGAGCAGTTCTTC
CASSLGSGSPYNEQFF
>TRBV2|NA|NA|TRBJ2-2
TGTGCCAGCAGTTCACAGCTCACGAACACCGGGGAGCTGTTTTTT
CASSSQLTNTGELFF
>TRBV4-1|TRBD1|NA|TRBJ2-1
TGCGCCAGCAGCCAAGGCCTACAGGGGCCCTACAATGAGCAGTTCTTC
CASSQGLQGPYNEQFF
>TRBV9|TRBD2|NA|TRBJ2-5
TGTGCCAGCAGCGTAGAACTAGCGGGGATAGAGACCCAGTACTTC
CASSVELAGIETQYF
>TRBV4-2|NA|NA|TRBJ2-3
TGTGCCAGCAGCCAAGATTGGATCCCCCCCGAAGATACGCAGTATTTT
CASSQDWIPPEDTQYF